This TCR beta chain was obtained from a study of cytomegalovirus exposure and HLA in healthy donors. This CDR3 is 18 amino acids long. From germline, CDR1 is SGHTA and CDR2 FQGNSA. The ends were cut back, 5 bases at V and 4 bases at J, with 26 bases in the middle. The PCR had 60 Vbeta and 13 Jbeta primers. TCRdb keeps only in-frame clones here, not all; method: immunoSEQ multiplex PCR. The sample holds about 170,000 clones; 70% to 90% are singletons and the top ten take more than 2%. Study results and caveats: The presence/absence work took it that sequencing depth was about the same across donors. What TCR beta sequences reportedly achieved was accurate prediction of HLA-A and HLA-B alleles in most subjects. TCR beta chains associated with HLA were, in a later analysis, more clonally expanded than equally common others.

As concerns this clone: The antigen remains unidentified. This CDR3 is also generated by other DNA sequences in the sample.

This chain connects TRBV7-2 to TRBJ1-2; weak D call: TRBD1 (6 bases). This receptor was obtained from a man aged 18 to 35 in good health and CMV-seropositive. Sequenced: PBMCs. The CDR3 DNA is TGTGCCAGCAGCCCGTCAAGGACAGTGCAGACTTTTAGCTATGGCTACACCTTC. Translation gives CASSPSRTVQTFSYGYTF.